This record looks at one TCR beta chain sequence and its context. The CDR3 length is 15 residues. Germline trimming cut 6 bases from V and 1 base from J; bases unmatched to any gene: 5. Germline V CDR1 and CDR2: MNHEY, SVGEGT. These data originate in a study of T-cell reconstitution after alpha-beta-depleted transplantation in children. This sample's TCRbeta library carried unique molecular identifier barcodes. TCRdb recomputed calls from the PCR reads with MiXCR, one row per CDR3 protein. The sample has about 250,000 distinct CDR3 sequences, 20% to 30% seen once. The TCR originated in a female patient aged 2-9 years who had a stem cell transplant for congenital amegakaryocytic thrombocytopenia, so the T cells may come from the graft donor. This sequence joins TRBV6-2 or TRBV6-3 and TRBJ2-3, with 9 bases matching TRBD1. Sample: PBMCs, mostly from graft donor cells, taken 360 days after TCRalphabeta/CD19-depleted stem cell transplant. CDR3 coding DNA: TGTGCCAGCAGACACAGGACAGGGGGCACAGATACGCAGTATTTT. It specifies CASRHRTGGTDTQYF.